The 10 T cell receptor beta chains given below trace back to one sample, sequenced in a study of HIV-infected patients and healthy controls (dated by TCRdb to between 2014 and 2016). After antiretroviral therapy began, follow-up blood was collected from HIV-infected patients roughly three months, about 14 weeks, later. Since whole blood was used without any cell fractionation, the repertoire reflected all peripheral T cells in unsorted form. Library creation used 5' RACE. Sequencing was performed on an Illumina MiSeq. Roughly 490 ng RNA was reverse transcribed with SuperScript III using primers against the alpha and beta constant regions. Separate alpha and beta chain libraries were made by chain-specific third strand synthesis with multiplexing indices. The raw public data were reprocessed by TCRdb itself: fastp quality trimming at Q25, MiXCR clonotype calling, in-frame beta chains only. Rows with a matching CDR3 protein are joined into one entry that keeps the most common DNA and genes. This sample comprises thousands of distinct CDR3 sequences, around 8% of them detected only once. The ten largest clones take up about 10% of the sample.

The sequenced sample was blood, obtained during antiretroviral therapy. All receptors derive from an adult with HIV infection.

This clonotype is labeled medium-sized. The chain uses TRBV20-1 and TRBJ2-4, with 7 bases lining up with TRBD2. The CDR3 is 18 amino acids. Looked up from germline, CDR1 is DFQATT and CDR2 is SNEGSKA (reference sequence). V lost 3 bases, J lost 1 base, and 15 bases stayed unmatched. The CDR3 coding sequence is TGCAGTGCTAGTTCTCCGCCGACTAGCCGGATTGCCAAAAACATTCAGTACTTC. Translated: CSASSPPTSRIAKNIQYF.

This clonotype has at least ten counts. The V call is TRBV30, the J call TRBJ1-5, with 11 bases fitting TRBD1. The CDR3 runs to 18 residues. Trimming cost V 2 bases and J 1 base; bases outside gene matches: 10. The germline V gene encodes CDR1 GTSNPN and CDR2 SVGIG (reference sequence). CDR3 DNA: TGTGCCTGGAGTCCCAGGGGACAGGGGGATAGAAGCAATCAGCCCCAGCATTTT. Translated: CAWSPRGQGDRSNQPQHF.

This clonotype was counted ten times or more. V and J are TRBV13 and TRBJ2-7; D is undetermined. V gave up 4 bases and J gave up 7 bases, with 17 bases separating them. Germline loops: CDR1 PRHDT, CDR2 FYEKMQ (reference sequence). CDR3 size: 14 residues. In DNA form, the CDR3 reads TGTGCCAGCAGCTCAGCTACCGATCCTAGGGAGCAGTACTTC. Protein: CASSSATDPREQYF.

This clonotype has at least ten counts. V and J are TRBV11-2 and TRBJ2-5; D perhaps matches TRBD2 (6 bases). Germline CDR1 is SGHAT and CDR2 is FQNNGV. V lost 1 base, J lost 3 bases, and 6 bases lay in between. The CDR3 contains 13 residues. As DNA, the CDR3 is TGTGCCAGCAGCTTAGGCGGGGAAGAGACCCAGTACTTC. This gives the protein CASSLGGEETQYF.

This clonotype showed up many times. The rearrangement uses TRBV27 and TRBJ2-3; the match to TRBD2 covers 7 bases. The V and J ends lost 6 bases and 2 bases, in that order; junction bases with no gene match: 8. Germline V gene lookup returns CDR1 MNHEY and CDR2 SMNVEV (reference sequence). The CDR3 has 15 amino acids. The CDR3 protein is CASSGLAEFTDTQYF. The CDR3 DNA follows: TGTGCCAGCAGCGGGCTAGCGGAGTTCACAGATACGCAGTATTTT.

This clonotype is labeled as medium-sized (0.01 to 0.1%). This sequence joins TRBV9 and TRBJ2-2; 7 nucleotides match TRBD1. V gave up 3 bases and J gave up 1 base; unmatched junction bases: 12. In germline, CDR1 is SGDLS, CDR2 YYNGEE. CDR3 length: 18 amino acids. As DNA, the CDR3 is TGTGCCAGCAGCGATGACCCCGACCAGGGGGAGAACACCGGGGAGCTGTTTTTT. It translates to CASSDDPDQGENTGELFF. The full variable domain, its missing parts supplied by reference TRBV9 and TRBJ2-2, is DSGVTQTPKHLITATGQRVTLRCSPRSGDLSVYWYQQSLDQGLQFLIQYYNGEERAKGNILERFSAQQFPDLHSELNLSSLELGDSALYFCASSDDPDQGENTGELFFGEGSRLTVL.

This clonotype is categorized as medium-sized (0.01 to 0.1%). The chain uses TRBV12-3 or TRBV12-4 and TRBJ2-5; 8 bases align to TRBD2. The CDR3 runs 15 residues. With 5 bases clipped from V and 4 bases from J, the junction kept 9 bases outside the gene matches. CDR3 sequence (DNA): TGTGCCAGCAGTCCCGTAGCGGGGAGTGGAGAGACCCAGTACTTC. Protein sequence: CASSPVAGSGETQYF.

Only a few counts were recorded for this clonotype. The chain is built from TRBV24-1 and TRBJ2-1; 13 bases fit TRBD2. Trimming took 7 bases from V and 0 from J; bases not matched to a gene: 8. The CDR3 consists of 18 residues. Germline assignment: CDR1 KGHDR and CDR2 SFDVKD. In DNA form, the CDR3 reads TGTGCCACCAGCTCAGGACTAGCGGGAGTAGCCTCCTACAATGAGCAGTTCTTC. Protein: CATSSGLAGVASYNEQFF.

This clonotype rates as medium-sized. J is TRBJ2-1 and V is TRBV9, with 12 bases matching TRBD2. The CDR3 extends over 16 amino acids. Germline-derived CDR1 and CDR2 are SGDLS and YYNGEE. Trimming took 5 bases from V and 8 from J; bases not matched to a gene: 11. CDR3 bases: TGTGCCAGCAGTCATACGTCGACTAGCGGGAGCTATGAGCAGTTCTTC. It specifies CASSHTSTSGSYEQFF.

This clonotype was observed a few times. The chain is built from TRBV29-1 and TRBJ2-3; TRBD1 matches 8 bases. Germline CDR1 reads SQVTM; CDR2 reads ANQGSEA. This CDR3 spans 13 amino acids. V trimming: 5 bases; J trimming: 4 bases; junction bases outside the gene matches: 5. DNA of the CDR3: TGCAGCGTTCCGGACAGGGTCCCAGATACGCAGTATTTT. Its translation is CSVPDRVPDTQYF.